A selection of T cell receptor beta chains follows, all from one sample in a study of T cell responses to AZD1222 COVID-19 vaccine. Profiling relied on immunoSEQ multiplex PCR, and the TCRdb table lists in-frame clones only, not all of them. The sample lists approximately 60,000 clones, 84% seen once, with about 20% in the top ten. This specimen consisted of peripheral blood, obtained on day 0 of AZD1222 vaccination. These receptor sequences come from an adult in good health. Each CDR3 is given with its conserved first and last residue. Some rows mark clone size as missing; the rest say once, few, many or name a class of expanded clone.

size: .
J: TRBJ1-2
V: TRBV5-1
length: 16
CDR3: CASSLTEGTGAEGYTF

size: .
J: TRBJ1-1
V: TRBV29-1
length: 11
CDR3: CSVVGAGEAFF

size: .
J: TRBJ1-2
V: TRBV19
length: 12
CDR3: CASSPQNYGYTF

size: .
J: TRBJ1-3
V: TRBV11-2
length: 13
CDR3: CASSLNPVDTIYF

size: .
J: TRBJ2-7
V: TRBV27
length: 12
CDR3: CASSANLYEQYF

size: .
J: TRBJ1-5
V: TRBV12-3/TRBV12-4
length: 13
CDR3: CASSEYINQPQHF

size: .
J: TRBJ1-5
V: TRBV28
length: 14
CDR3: CASRFGSGNQPQHF

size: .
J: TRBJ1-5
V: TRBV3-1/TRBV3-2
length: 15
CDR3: CASSQQGLSNQPQHF

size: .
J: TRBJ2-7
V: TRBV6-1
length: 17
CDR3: CASSEDGYGDLYYEQYF

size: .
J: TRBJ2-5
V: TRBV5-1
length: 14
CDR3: CASSLWTIQETQYF

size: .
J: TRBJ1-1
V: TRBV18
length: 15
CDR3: CASSLTGAMNTEAFF

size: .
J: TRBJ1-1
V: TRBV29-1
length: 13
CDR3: CSVGGQLNTEAFF

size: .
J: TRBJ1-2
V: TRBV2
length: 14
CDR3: CASSRDRANYGYTF

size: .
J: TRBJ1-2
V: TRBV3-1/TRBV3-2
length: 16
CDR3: CASSRSVEGANYGYTF

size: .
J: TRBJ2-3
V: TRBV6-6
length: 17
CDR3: CASSPSGLAGLADTQYF

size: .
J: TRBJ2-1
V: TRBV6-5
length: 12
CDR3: CASSMTNNEQFF

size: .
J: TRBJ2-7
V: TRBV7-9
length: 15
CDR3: CASSSPRVRVYEQYF

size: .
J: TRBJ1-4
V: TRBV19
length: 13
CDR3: CASNTGGREKLFF

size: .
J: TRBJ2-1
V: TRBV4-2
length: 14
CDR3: CASSQVSGGYEQFF

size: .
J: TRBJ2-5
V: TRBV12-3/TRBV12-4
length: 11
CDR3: CASSLEETQYF

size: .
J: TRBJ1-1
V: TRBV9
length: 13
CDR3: CASSVEMNTEAFF

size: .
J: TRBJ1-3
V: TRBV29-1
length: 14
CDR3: CSVANPAGGNTIYF

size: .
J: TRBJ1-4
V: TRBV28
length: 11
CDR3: CASSQNEKLFF

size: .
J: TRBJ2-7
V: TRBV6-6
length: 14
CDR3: CASSYGARASEQYF

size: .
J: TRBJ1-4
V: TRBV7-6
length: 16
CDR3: CASSLAEGLGNEKLFF

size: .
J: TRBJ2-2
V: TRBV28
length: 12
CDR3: CASSLQGMELFF

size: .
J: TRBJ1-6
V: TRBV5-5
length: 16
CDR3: CASSPGQGARNSPLHF

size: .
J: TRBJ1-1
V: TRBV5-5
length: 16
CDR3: CASSLSVGRAFTEAFF

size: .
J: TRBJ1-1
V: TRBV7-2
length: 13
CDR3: CASSYGVAWYAFF

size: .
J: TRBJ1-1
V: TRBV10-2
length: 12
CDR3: CASSEWSHEAFF

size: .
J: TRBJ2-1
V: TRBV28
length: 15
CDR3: CASSLISSGNNEQFF

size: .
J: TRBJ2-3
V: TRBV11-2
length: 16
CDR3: CASSLEWTGGIDTQYF

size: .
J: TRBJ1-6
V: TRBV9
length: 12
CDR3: CAPRDSNSPLHF

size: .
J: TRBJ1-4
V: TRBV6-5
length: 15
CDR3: CASSYSNRVDEKLFF

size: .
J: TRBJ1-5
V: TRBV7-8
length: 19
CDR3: CASSSKTGTGVGSNQPQHF

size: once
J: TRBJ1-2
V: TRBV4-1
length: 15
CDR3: CASSQDRGGTYGYTF

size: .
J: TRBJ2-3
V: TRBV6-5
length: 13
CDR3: CASSMDFTDTQYF

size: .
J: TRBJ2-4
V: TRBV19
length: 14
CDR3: CASSMGTLKNIQYF

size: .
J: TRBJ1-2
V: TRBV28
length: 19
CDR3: CASSYRLKGRGRDNYGYTF

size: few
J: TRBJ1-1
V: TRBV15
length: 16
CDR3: CATSRDREAPATEAFF

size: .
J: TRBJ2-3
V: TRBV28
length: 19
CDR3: CASSLFAHGLAASTDTQYF